The clone carrying this T cell receptor (beta chain) was observed a single time. Its specificity is not known. The sample carries other DNA sequences with the same CDR3. CD4+ T cells from unexposed donors were obtained before the COVID-19 pandemic (2011-2018). The data originate from a study of CD4 T cells in relation to SARS-CoV-2 and coronaviruses. General study results and limits: Crossreactive clones expanded significantly less to SARS-CoV-2 than monoreactive clones. This crossreactivity analysis covered spike protein alone, no other viral proteins.

Uncultured naive and memory CD4+ T cells supplied DNA for deep TCR-beta sequencing. Clones were sequenced by immunoSEQ multiplex PCR, and TCRdb holds only the in-frame ones, with some missing. The sample has nearly 70,000 clones, more than 85% seen once. The CDR3 runs 15 residues. V shed 5 bases and J shed 8 bases, with 18 bases lying between them. Germline CDR1 SGHVS, CDR2 FQNEAQ. This clonotype was obtained from a human donor in good health. The V call is TRBV7-8, the J call TRBJ1-4; D may be TRBD1 (5 bases). Sample: naive CD4+ T cells from PBMCs. Specified subset: naive CD4+ T cells isolated by negative enrichment. CDR3 sequence reads: CASSPAGTLREKLFF. CDR3 sequence (DNA): TGTGCCAGCAGCCCCGCTGGGACCCTGAGAGAAAAACTGTTTTTT. Full variable domain (outside the CDR3, taken from reference TRBV7-8 and TRBJ1-4): GAGVSQSPRYKVAKRGQDVALRCDPISGHVSLFWYQQALGQGPEFLTYFQNEAQLDKSGLPSDRFFAERPEGSVSTLKIQRTQQEDSAVYLCASSPAGTLREKLFFGSGTQLSVL.